Many counts were recorded for the clone carrying this T cell receptor beta chain. This sample is part of a study of cytotoxic CD8 clonotypes in ibrutinib-treated CLL. Profiling relied on immunoSEQ multiplex PCR, and the TCRdb table lists in-frame clones only, not all of them. The table shows about 85,000 clones, with around 79% occurring only once. The sequences come from PBMCs, collected after 12 months of ibrutinib treatment. The sequence derives from a human donor with chronic lymphocytic leukemia.

The CDR3 DNA is TGTGCCAGCAGCGTAGAACTAGCGAGCGATGAGCAGTTCTTC. It yields the protein CASSVELASDEQFF. V and J are TRBV9 and TRBJ2-1; 7 bases align to TRBD2. This CDR3 contains 14 residues. V lost 0 bases and J lost 8; bases outside the gene matches: 5. CDR1 and CDR2 (germline): SGDLS, YYNGEE.